The rows below give T cell receptor beta chains drawn from one sample of a study of T cell responses to AZD1222 COVID-19 vaccine. Some clones are missing from TCRdb's copy, which holds only in-frame ones; the method was immunoSEQ multiplex PCR. The table lists tens of thousands of clones, more than 70% of them singletons. Specimen: peripheral blood, collected on day 0 of AZD1222 vaccination. Receptors were obtained from an adult in good health. Each CDR3 is given with its conserved first and last residue. Each record gives: CDR3 DNA, CDR3 protein, CDR3 length, V gene, clone size, D gene, J gene. A D gene is named only where the DNA matches it firmly. Only part of the rows carry a size: once, few, many, or a class if the clone is expanded.

CDR3 DNA: TGTGCCAGCAGCATCCCCGGGACAGGGGACTACGAGCAGTACTTC
CDR3 protein: CASSIPGTGDYEQYF
CDR3 length: 15
V gene: TRBV25-1
clone size: once
D gene: TRBD1
J gene: TRBJ2-7

CDR3 DNA: TGTGCCAGCAGCCCCTCGGGACTTTATGGCTACACCTTC
CDR3 protein: CASSPSGLYGYTF
CDR3 length: 13
V gene: TRBV7-3
clone size: NA
D gene: NA
J gene: TRBJ1-2

CDR3 DNA: TGTGCCAGCAGTCTTGCATTTGGGGAATTTCAAGAGACCCAGTACTTC
CDR3 protein: CASSLAFGEFQETQYF
CDR3 length: 16
V gene: TRBV28
clone size: NA
D gene: NA
J gene: TRBJ2-5

CDR3 DNA: TGTGCCAGCAGTGACTCGACTAGCGGGAGCAATGAGCAGTTCTTC
CDR3 protein: CASSDSTSGSNEQFF
CDR3 length: 15
V gene: TRBV6-4
clone size: few
D gene: TRBD2
J gene: TRBJ2-1

CDR3 DNA: TGTGCCAGCAGCCGGGACGGAAGGACTGAAGCTTTCTTT
CDR3 protein: CASSRDGRTEAFF
CDR3 length: 13
V gene: TRBV6-5
clone size: NA
D gene: NA
J gene: TRBJ1-1

CDR3 DNA: TGTGCCAGCAGTGAGCCAGGGGGTAGGGCGACCTCTGGAAACACCATATATTTT
CDR3 protein: CASSEPGGRATSGNTIYF
CDR3 length: 18
V gene: TRBV2
clone size: few
D gene: TRBD1
J gene: TRBJ1-3

CDR3 DNA: TGTGCCAGCAGTTACCCCGGACTAGCGGGGAACTACGAGCAGTACTTC
CDR3 protein: CASSYPGLAGNYEQYF
CDR3 length: 16
V gene: TRBV6-2/TRBV6-3
clone size: NA
D gene: TRBD2
J gene: TRBJ2-7

CDR3 DNA: TGTGCCAGCAGCCAAGTAGCGGGGGGGAACACTGAAGCTTTCTTT
CDR3 protein: CASSQVAGGNTEAFF
CDR3 length: 15
V gene: TRBV4-2
clone size: NA
D gene: NA
J gene: TRBJ1-1

CDR3 DNA: TGTGCCAGCAGCGTAGAATCAGGGGGCAGGTACGAGCAGTACTTC
CDR3 protein: CASSVESGGRYEQYF
CDR3 length: 15
V gene: TRBV9
clone size: NA
D gene: TRBD1
J gene: TRBJ2-7

CDR3 DNA: TGTGCCAGCTCACCACTCGCGGGACAGGGAGACTATGGCTACACCTTC
CDR3 protein: CASSPLAGQGDYGYTF
CDR3 length: 16
V gene: TRBV18
clone size: few
D gene: TRBD1
J gene: TRBJ1-2

CDR3 DNA: TGTGCCAGCAGCCAAGAGGGGCGGGAGGGCTCAGATACGCAGTATTTT
CDR3 protein: CASSQEGREGSDTQYF
CDR3 length: 16
V gene: TRBV3-1/TRBV3-2
clone size: NA
D gene: TRBD2
J gene: TRBJ2-3

CDR3 DNA: TGCAGCGTTGATAGGCCAAAGGGTGCTTTAGATACGCAGTATTTT
CDR3 protein: CSVDRPKGALDTQYF
CDR3 length: 15
V gene: TRBV29-1
clone size: many
D gene: NA
J gene: TRBJ2-3

CDR3 DNA: TGTGCCAGCAGCCGGGACAGGGGACGCAGTGAGCAGTTCTTC
CDR3 protein: CASSRDRGRSEQFF
CDR3 length: 14
V gene: TRBV7-9
clone size: once
D gene: TRBD1
J gene: TRBJ2-1

CDR3 DNA: TGTGCCAGCAGCTTAAGAGATCCCGGGGAGCTGTTTTTT
CDR3 protein: CASSLRDPGELFF
CDR3 length: 13
V gene: TRBV13
clone size: NA
D gene: NA
J gene: TRBJ2-2

CDR3 DNA: TGTGCCACCAGTAGGTCCCCTTCGGAGAATGAGCAGTTCTTC
CDR3 protein: CATSRSPSENEQFF
CDR3 length: 14
V gene: TRBV24-1
clone size: NA
D gene: NA
J gene: TRBJ2-1

CDR3 DNA: TGTGCCACCAGTGATCGTAGGTACCAAGAGACCCAGTACTTC
CDR3 protein: CATSDRRYQETQYF
CDR3 length: 14
V gene: TRBV24-1
clone size: NA
D gene: NA
J gene: TRBJ2-5

CDR3 DNA: TGTGCCAGCAGCTTACTCGGGGCGGGTGGCTACACCTTC
CDR3 protein: CASSLLGAGGYTF
CDR3 length: 13
V gene: TRBV7-2
clone size: NA
D gene: NA
J gene: TRBJ1-2

CDR3 DNA: TGTGCCACCAGTGATACAGGGGGCCAGTACGAGCAGTACTTC
CDR3 protein: CATSDTGGQYEQYF
CDR3 length: 14
V gene: TRBV24-1
clone size: NA
D gene: TRBD1
J gene: TRBJ2-7

CDR3 DNA: TGTGCCAGCAGCTTAGGACAGGGAGAGACCCAGTACTTC
CDR3 protein: CASSLGQGETQYF
CDR3 length: 13
V gene: TRBV11-3
clone size: NA
D gene: TRBD1
J gene: TRBJ2-5

CDR3 DNA: TGTGCCAGCAGCCGCGTAGGCGGCAATCAGCCCCAGCATTTT
CDR3 protein: CASSRVGGNQPQHF
CDR3 length: 14
V gene: TRBV7-9
clone size: NA
D gene: NA
J gene: TRBJ1-5

CDR3 DNA: TGTGCCAGCAGCTTAGACGAGGGAGTATGGACTGAAGCTTTCTTT
CDR3 protein: CASSLDEGVWTEAFF
CDR3 length: 15
V gene: TRBV11-1
clone size: NA
D gene: NA
J gene: TRBJ1-1

CDR3 DNA: TGTGCCAGCAGCCAATCACCCCTGATTGGGCGCCTCCACTTT
CDR3 protein: CASSQSPLIGRLHF
CDR3 length: 14
V gene: TRBV3-1/TRBV3-2
clone size: few
D gene: NA
J gene: TRBJ1-6

CDR3 DNA: TGTGCCAGCAGCCTCGGACAGGGAGGAGTCTGGAACTCTGAAGCTTTCTTT
CDR3 protein: CASSLGQGGVWNSEAFF
CDR3 length: 17
V gene: TRBV5-5
clone size: NA
D gene: TRBD1
J gene: TRBJ1-1

CDR3 DNA: TGTGCCAGCAGTTACCCGTCCCGGGACAGGGCTGGAAGCTCCTACAATGAGCAGTTCTTC
CDR3 protein: CASSYPSRDRAGSSYNEQFF
CDR3 length: 20
V gene: TRBV6-2/TRBV6-3
clone size: NA
D gene: TRBD1
J gene: TRBJ2-1

CDR3 DNA: TGTGCCAGCAGCTTGGTAGCCTCCTACGAGCAGTACTTC
CDR3 protein: CASSLVASYEQYF
CDR3 length: 13
V gene: TRBV5-6
clone size: NA
D gene: NA
J gene: TRBJ2-7

CDR3 DNA: TGTGCCAGCAGCTTCCGGGACAGGTGGATCAATGAGCAGTTCTTC
CDR3 protein: CASSFRDRWINEQFF
CDR3 length: 15
V gene: TRBV5-8
clone size: NA
D gene: TRBD1
J gene: TRBJ2-1

CDR3 DNA: TGTGCCACCAGCAGATACGCGGGCGAGCAGTACTTC
CDR3 protein: CATSRYAGEQYF
CDR3 length: 12
V gene: TRBV15
clone size: NA
D gene: NA
J gene: TRBJ2-7

CDR3 DNA: TGTGCCAGCAGTCACCTAACGGCCAGAGGGGACGGGGAGCTGTTTTTT
CDR3 protein: CASSHLTARGDGELFF
CDR3 length: 16
V gene: TRBV27
clone size: NA
D gene: NA
J gene: TRBJ2-2

CDR3 DNA: TGTGCCAGCAGCCAAGTCGGGACTTATTACACCTACGAGCAGTACTTC
CDR3 protein: CASSQVGTYYTYEQYF
CDR3 length: 16
V gene: TRBV4-2
clone size: NA
D gene: NA
J gene: TRBJ2-7

CDR3 DNA: TGTGCCAGCAGCCAAGTCACAAAGCTGAACACTGAAGCTTTCTTT
CDR3 protein: CASSQVTKLNTEAFF
CDR3 length: 15
V gene: TRBV4-2
clone size: few
D gene: NA
J gene: TRBJ1-1

CDR3 DNA: TGTGCCAGCTCACCGGACAGGGCCGGTGGCTACACCTTC
CDR3 protein: CASSPDRAGGYTF
CDR3 length: 13
V gene: TRBV18
clone size: once
D gene: TRBD1
J gene: TRBJ1-2

CDR3 DNA: TGTGCCAGCAGCTTGGGGGTAATGAACACTGAAGCTTTCTTT
CDR3 protein: CASSLGVMNTEAFF
CDR3 length: 14
V gene: TRBV11-2
clone size: NA
D gene: NA
J gene: TRBJ1-1

CDR3 DNA: TGTGCCAGCATCCCACAGGGGCTAGCGGGAGGAGCCTACAATGAGCAGTTCTTC
CDR3 protein: CASIPQGLAGGAYNEQFF
CDR3 length: 18
V gene: TRBV6-2/TRBV6-3
clone size: NA
D gene: TRBD2
J gene: TRBJ2-1

CDR3 DNA: TGTGCCAGCAGCTTACTGGGGGGGCAGGAAAAACTGTTTTTT
CDR3 protein: CASSLLGGQEKLFF
CDR3 length: 14
V gene: TRBV7-2
clone size: once
D gene: NA
J gene: TRBJ1-4

CDR3 DNA: TGTGCCAGCAGAAATGGACAGGGTGAAAAACTGTTTTTT
CDR3 protein: CASRNGQGEKLFF
CDR3 length: 13
V gene: TRBV28
clone size: NA
D gene: TRBD1
J gene: TRBJ1-4

CDR3 DNA: TGTGCCAGCAGCTTGGTGCCGGACAGCACTGGAAACACCATATATTTT
CDR3 protein: CASSLVPDSTGNTIYF
CDR3 length: 16
V gene: TRBV5-4
clone size: NA
D gene: NA
J gene: TRBJ1-3

CDR3 DNA: TGTGCCATCAGTTCCCAGCCGAGAGGGACCGGGGAGCTGTTTTTT
CDR3 protein: CAISSQPRGTGELFF
CDR3 length: 15
V gene: TRBV10-3
clone size: NA
D gene: NA
J gene: TRBJ2-2

CDR3 DNA: TGTGCCAGCAGTTTACGTCCCGGGACAGGGAAGGAGCAGTTCTTC
CDR3 protein: CASSLRPGTGKEQFF
CDR3 length: 15
V gene: TRBV27
clone size: NA
D gene: TRBD1
J gene: TRBJ2-1

CDR3 DNA: TGTGCCATCAGTGAATATACTAGCGGGAGGGCAGATACGCAGTATTTT
CDR3 protein: CAISEYTSGRADTQYF
CDR3 length: 16
V gene: TRBV10-3
clone size: once
D gene: TRBD2
J gene: TRBJ2-3

CDR3 DNA: TGTGCCAGCAGTTACTCGTACAGGGGCTATGGCTACACCTTC
CDR3 protein: CASSYSYRGYGYTF
CDR3 length: 14
V gene: TRBV6-5
clone size: once
D gene: TRBD1
J gene: TRBJ1-2

CDR3 DNA: TGCGCCAGCAGCTTGTCGGACGCCCGCAATCAGCCCCAGCATTTT
CDR3 protein: CASSLSDARNQPQHF
CDR3 length: 15
V gene: TRBV5-1
clone size: NA
D gene: NA
J gene: TRBJ1-5

CDR3 DNA: TGTGCCAGCAGCCAGTCGGTGAATGAGCAGTTCTTC
CDR3 protein: CASSQSVNEQFF
CDR3 length: 12
V gene: TRBV3-1/TRBV3-2
clone size: NA
D gene: NA
J gene: TRBJ2-1

CDR3 DNA: TGTGCCAGCAGCTTAGCGGGGGGCAGGAACATTCAGTACTTC
CDR3 protein: CASSLAGGRNIQYF
CDR3 length: 14
V gene: TRBV7-2
clone size: NA
D gene: NA
J gene: TRBJ2-4

CDR3 DNA: TGTGCCATCAGTGAGCAGGGGGCAGGTCAGCCCCAGCATTTT
CDR3 protein: CAISEQGAGQPQHF
CDR3 length: 14
V gene: TRBV10-3
clone size: NA
D gene: TRBD1
J gene: TRBJ1-5

CDR3 DNA: TGTGCCACCAGTGATCTTGCACGGGACAGGGGGGGAAAGGGTGAAAAACTGTTTTTT
CDR3 protein: CATSDLARDRGGKGEKLFF
CDR3 length: 19
V gene: TRBV24-1
clone size: NA
D gene: TRBD1
J gene: TRBJ1-4

CDR3 DNA: TGTGCCAGCAGCCTGGGAATGGGGGGTCAGCCCCAGCATTTT
CDR3 protein: CASSLGMGGQPQHF
CDR3 length: 14
V gene: TRBV11-2
clone size: NA
D gene: NA
J gene: TRBJ1-5

CDR3 DNA: TGTGCCAGTAGTATCAGGGGGCGGGAGACCCAGTACTTC
CDR3 protein: CASSIRGRETQYF
CDR3 length: 13
V gene: TRBV19
clone size: NA
D gene: TRBD1
J gene: TRBJ2-5

CDR3 DNA: TGTGCCAGCAGAACAGGGACATCCTCTGGAAACACCATATATTTT
CDR3 protein: CASRTGTSSGNTIYF
CDR3 length: 15
V gene: TRBV28
clone size: NA
D gene: NA
J gene: TRBJ1-3

CDR3 DNA: TGCGCCAGCAGTCATCCACGGCGGGCCGGGGAGCTGTTTTTT
CDR3 protein: CASSHPRRAGELFF
CDR3 length: 14
V gene: TRBV5-1
clone size: NA
D gene: NA
J gene: TRBJ2-2

CDR3 DNA: TGTGCCAGCAGTTTAGGGCACTCCTACGAGCAGTACTTC
CDR3 protein: CASSLGHSYEQYF
CDR3 length: 13
V gene: TRBV28
clone size: NA
D gene: NA
J gene: TRBJ2-7

CDR3 DNA: TGTGCCAGTAGTATACGAGGTCCAGGGCAGCCCCAGCATTTT
CDR3 protein: CASSIRGPGQPQHF
CDR3 length: 14
V gene: TRBV19
clone size: NA
D gene: NA
J gene: TRBJ1-5

CDR3 DNA: TGTGCCACCAGCAGAGATCGGGCTACTTGGGAGACCCAGTACTTC
CDR3 protein: CATSRDRATWETQYF
CDR3 length: 15
V gene: TRBV15
clone size: NA
D gene: NA
J gene: TRBJ2-5

CDR3 DNA: TGTGCCAGCAGCCAAGGGACTAGCGGGGGGAGGTTACCAGATACGCAGTATTTT
CDR3 protein: CASSQGTSGGRLPDTQYF
CDR3 length: 18
V gene: TRBV3-1/TRBV3-2
clone size: NA
D gene: TRBD2
J gene: TRBJ2-3

CDR3 DNA: TGTGCCAGCACGGACAGGAAGGCTGAAGCTTTCTTT
CDR3 protein: CASTDRKAEAFF
CDR3 length: 12
V gene: TRBV27
clone size: NA
D gene: TRBD1
J gene: TRBJ1-1